The 7 T cell receptor beta chains presented below share a single source sample, sequenced in a study of cytomegalovirus exposure and HLA in healthy donors. The primer mix had 60 Vbeta and 13 Jbeta primers. The data were produced by immunoSEQ multiplex PCR, yet TCRdb's version contains in-frame clones alone and is incomplete. Of hundreds of thousands of clones in the sample, around four fifths were seen once. What was sequenced was PBMCs. All receptors derive from an older woman in good health and CMV-seropositive.

The chain joins TRBV30 to TRBJ2-1; possible D gene TRBD1, 6 bases. Germline lookup yields CDR1 GTSNPN and CDR2 SVGIG (reference sequence). The CDR3 has 13 amino acids. The V end lost 2 bases, the J end lost 7 bases, and 12 bases lay between the germline ends. Here the CDR3 reads CAWSSGTINEQFF. In nucleotides, the CDR3 is TGTGCCTGGAGTTCCGGGACAATTAATGAGCAGTTCTTC.

The gene calls are TRBV19 and TRBJ1-2, with a tentative D call TRBD1 (6 bases). Germline CDR1 LNHDA, CDR2 SQIVND (reference sequence). The CDR3 covers 17 residues. With 4 bases removed from V and 3 bases from J, the gap between germline ends came to 21 bases. The DNA for the CDR3 is TGTGCCAGTAGTAACCACCGGCAAGAACAGGGCGACTATGGCTACACCTTC. Protein product: CASSNHRQEQGDYGYTF.

This clone was picked up a small number of times. The CDR3 bases are TGTGCCAGCAGCTTCACTAGCGGGGGCCAAGAGACCCAGTACTTC. As protein: CASSFTSGGQETQYF. J is TRBJ2-5 and V is TRBV5-6; 11 positions agree with TRBD2. Germline V gene sequence: CDR1 SGHDT, CDR2 YYEEEE. V dropped 2 bases and J dropped 1; count of bases not matched to a gene: 1. The CDR3 contains 15 residues.

The chain uses TRBV7-9 and TRBJ2-3; weak D call: TRBD2 (5 bases). Germline CDR1 reads SEHNR; CDR2 reads FQNEAQ (reference sequence). This CDR3 comprises 12 residues. Trimming took 8 bases from V and 6 from J, leaving 12 bases between them. CDR3 sequence: CASLSEADTQYF. The CDR3 DNA is TGTGCCAGCCTATCGGAGGCGGATACGCAGTATTTT.

This chain uses TRBV6-5 with TRBJ2-5; perhaps TRBD2 as D (5 bases). The end of the DNA fits TRBJ2-7 better, so the J call may be wrong. CDR1 and CDR2 from the germline V gene are MNHEY and SVGAGI. CDR3 length: 14 amino acids. The chain's CDR3 is CATSRVATIYEQYF. The CDR3, as DNA: TGTGCCACATCCCGAGTAGCGACGATCTACGAGCAGTACTTC.

CDR3 nucleotide sequence: TGTGCCAGCAGCTTCGCGGGTCAAGAGACCCAGTACTTC. This encodes CASSFAGQETQYF. The chain recombines TRBV7-9 with TRBJ2-5; D possibly corresponds to TRBD2 (5 bases). Trimming stripped 3 bases from V and 2 bases from J, with 7 bases between. Germline V gene sequence: CDR1 SEHNR, CDR2 FQNEAQ (reference sequence). This CDR3 is built from 13 residues.

This clone has only one observation. This chain uses TRBV7-9 with TRBJ1-4; 7 bases match TRBD1. The CDR3 runs to 15 residues. Germline V gene lookup returns CDR1 SEHNR and CDR2 FQNEAQ (reference sequence). The ends lost 5 bases at V and 5 bases at J; junction bases unmatched: 8. The CDR3 nucleotides read TGTGCCAGCAGCCTCATGGGACAGTCAAATGAAAAACTGTTTTTT. Translation: CASSLMGQSNEKLFF.